This TCR beta chain was captured in a study of T cells after yellow fever vaccination. General study findings and limits: Abundant clonotypes from the bulk population could contaminate FACS-sorted repertoires. Just a small share of clonotypes turned up in the CD4 compartment as well as the CD8 compartment. Booster samples showed a return of most primary-vaccination clones (under 97% CD4, 70% to 90% CD8).

Germline loops: CDR1 MNHEY, CDR2 SVGAGI. The CDR3 runs 14 residues. V gave up 2 bases and J gave up 2 bases, with 9 bases separating them. UMIs and a universal primer site were added when TCR cDNA was made by 5'RACE template switching. TCRdb re-derived calls from the 5' RACE reads in MiXCR, one entry per CDR3 protein. This repertoire shows under 300,000 distinct CDR3 sequences, under 15% found once; its top ten account for 0.45% to 0.65%. This clonotype occurred a few times. Antigen: not known. The chain links TRBV6-5 to TRBJ1-2; unclear D gene. The sample was CD4+ T cells sorted from PBMCs, taken 45 days after the yellow fever booster vaccination. The clonotype originates from a man between 25 and 39 years old who received the YFV17D yellow fever vaccine. The CDR3 DNA reads TGTGCCAGCAGTTACACCCGGACGAACTATGGCTACACCTTC. Translating gives CASSYTRTNYGYTF.